These T cell receptor beta chains were read from a single sample in a study of T cells after yellow fever vaccination. From the 5' RACE reads, TCRdb called clonotypes with MiXCR, one entry per CDR3 protein. The data contain under 600,000 distinct CDR3 sequences, less than 15% of them singletons. Material: PBMCs, obtained on the day of the yellow fever booster vaccination. The receptors stem from a man aged 25-45 years who received the YFV17D yellow fever vaccine. Each CDR3 is given with its conserved first and last residue. D genes are given only for firm matches. Size is stated for part of the rows, as once, few or many counts, or as a class when the clone is expanded.

V gene	CDR3 length	D gene	clone size	J gene	CDR3 DNA	CDR3 protein
TRBV5-4	14	TRBD1	NA	TRBJ2-5	TGTGCCACCAGCTCTGGACAGGTTCAAGAGACCCAGTACTTC	CATSSGQVQETQYF
TRBV9	16	TRBD2	few	TRBJ2-5	TGTGCCAGCAGCGTAGCAGCGGGAAACGGTGAAGAGACCCAGTACTTC	CASSVAAGNGEETQYF
TRBV5-1	16	TRBD1	NA	TRBJ1-3	TGCGCCAGCAGCCACCGGGACAGGGGGTCCGGAAACACCATATATTTT	CASSHRDRGSGNTIYF
TRBV5-6	14	NA	few	TRBJ2-5	TGTGCCAGCAGCCCCCGGGGCGGAACGACGACCCAGTACTTC	CASSPRGGTTTQYF
TRBV28	13	NA	few	TRBJ2-7	TGTGCCAGCAGTTCCGGGAGTTTCTACGAGCAGTACTTC	CASSSGSFYEQYF
TRBV4-2	14	NA	NA	TRBJ2-1	TGTGCCAGCAGCCAAGACCGGCTAACCCATGAGCAGTTCTTC	CASSQDRLTHEQFF
TRBV5-1	15	TRBD2	few	TRBJ2-1	TGCGCCAGCAGCTTGGTGATTAGCGGGAGAGTTGAGCAGTTCTTC	CASSLVISGRVEQFF
TRBV12-3/TRBV12-4	16	NA	NA	TRBJ2-3	TGTGCCAGCAGTTTCGGCACAGGGAGGGGCACAGATACGCAGTATTTT	CASSFGTGRGTDTQYF
TRBV5-1	12	NA	NA	TRBJ1-1	TGCGCCAGCAGCAGGGACGGACCTGAAGCTTTCTTT	CASSRDGPEAFF
TRBV7-3	15	TRBD2	NA	TRBJ2-1	TGTGCCAGCAGCCCCCCTAGCGGGAGGGCCAATGAGCAGTTCTTC	CASSPPSGRANEQFF
TRBV6-5	15	TRBD1	NA	TRBJ2-7	TGTGCCAGCAGTTTACACGGACAGGGATCCTACGAGCAGTACTTC	CASSLHGQGSYEQYF
TRBV12-3/TRBV12-4	14	TRBD1	NA	TRBJ1-1	TGTGCCAGCACCCTGACAGGGGGGAACACTGAAGCTTTCTTT	CASTLTGGNTEAFF
TRBV6-1	16	TRBD2	few	TRBJ2-5	TGTGCCAGCAGTGTTACCGGGACTAGCGGACAAGAGACCCAGTACTTC	CASSVTGTSGQETQYF
TRBV10-3	15	NA	NA	TRBJ2-7	TGTGCCATCAGTTCCGACAGGCAGAGGCCGTACGAGCAGTACTTC	CAISSDRQRPYEQYF
TRBV20-1	13	NA	few	TRBJ2-1	TGCAGTGCTCAGCCCGGGCCCTACAATGAGCAGTTCTTC	CSAQPGPYNEQFF
TRBV18	14	NA	few	TRBJ1-1	TGTGCCAGCTCACGGGGGCATTCCAACACTGAAGCTTTCTTT	CASSRGHSNTEAFF
TRBV3-1	16	NA	few	TRBJ1-5	TGTGCCAGCAGCCAATTTACTGGGGATAGCAATCAGCCCCAGCATTTT	CASSQFTGDSNQPQHF
TRBV5-1	14	NA	NA	TRBJ2-3	TGCGCCAGCAGCCCACAGACAGGCCCAGATACGCAGTATTTT	CASSPQTGPDTQYF
TRBV18	13	NA	NA	TRBJ1-2	TGTGCCAGCTCCCAGGGAGGGGGCTATGGCTACACCTTC	CASSQGGGYGYTF
TRBV12-3/TRBV12-4	17	NA	few	TRBJ2-2	TGTGCCAGCAGTTTACATTACGGGCAGTCGAACACCGGGGAGCTGTTTTTT	CASSLHYGQSNTGELFF
TRBV20-1	14	TRBD2	NA	TRBJ2-7	TGCAGTGCTAGGAGGACTAGCGCGACCTACGAGCAGTACTTC	CSARRTSATYEQYF
TRBV7-2	13	NA	NA	TRBJ2-5	TGTGCCAGCAGCCAGGGAGTATTAGAGACCCAGTACTTC	CASSQGVLETQYF
TRBV19	15	TRBD1	many	TRBJ1-2	TGTGCCAGTAGTTTCGGGGGACAGCCAAACTATGGCTACACCTTC	CASSFGGQPNYGYTF
TRBV20-1	12	NA	few	TRBJ2-5	TGCAGGGCACAGGGTTTTCAAGAGACCCAGTACTTC	CRAQGFQETQYF
TRBV7-2	14	NA	many	TRBJ2-1	TGTGCCAGCAGCCGGGACCGCTCCTACAATGAGCAGTTCTTC	CASSRDRSYNEQFF
TRBV7-9	14	NA	NA	TRBJ2-2	TGTGCCAGCAGCGCCCTTGAATGGGACCCCGAGCTGTTTTTT	CASSALEWDPELFF
TRBV24-1	15	NA	few	TRBJ2-5	TGTGCCACCAGTGATTCGGCAGGAACAGGGGAGACCCAGTACTTC	CATSDSAGTGETQYF
TRBV6-1	12	NA	NA	TRBJ1-1	TGTGCCAGCAGTGGGACCCCCACTGAAGCTTTCTTT	CASSGTPTEAFF
TRBV28	16	NA	few	TRBJ2-7	TGTGCCAGCAGTTTTGGCCCTACTAGCCCAGCCTACGAGCAGTACTTC	CASSFGPTSPAYEQYF
TRBV23-1	15	TRBD2	NA	TRBJ2-3	TGCGCCAGCAGTCAAACCCAGCGGGGGGAGAATACGCAGTATTTT	CASSQTQRGENTQYF
TRBV20-1	11	NA	many	TRBJ2-3	TGCAGTGCTATGGGGGTGGATACGCAGTATTTT	CSAMGVDTQYF
TRBV20-1	11	NA	NA	TRBJ2-7	TGCAGTGCTAGAGTAGACTACGAGCAGTACTTC	CSARVDYEQYF
TRBV7-9	14	TRBD2	NA	TRBJ2-7	TGTGCCAGCAGCGTGGGACTAGCATCCTACGAGCAGTACTTC	CASSVGLASYEQYF
TRBV6-1	13	NA	NA	TRBJ2-7	TGTGCCAGCACCCGGGACTCCCTTTACGAGCAGTACTTC	CASTRDSLYEQYF
TRBV27	16	NA	NA	TRBJ2-1	TGTGCCAGCACCTCCCTCTGGGGCCGCTCCTACAATGAGCAGTTCTTC	CASTSLWGRSYNEQFF
TRBV20-1	13	TRBD2	few	TRBJ2-7	TGCAGTGCCCTGGGACTAGCTCTCGGCGAGCAGTACTTC	CSALGLALGEQYF
TRBV5-1	13	TRBD2	NA	TRBJ2-7	TGCGCCAGCAGCTTGAGCGGGATCAACGAGCAGTACTTC	CASSLSGINEQYF
TRBV5-1	14	NA	many	TRBJ2-3	TGCGCCAGCAGCTACGGACCAGACACAGATACGCAGTATTTT	CASSYGPDTDTQYF
TRBV24-1	13	NA	NA	TRBJ1-4	TGTGCCACCAGCTGGGGGGCCGGTGAGGGACTGTTTTTT	CATSWGAGEGLFF
TRBV20-1	16	TRBD2	few	TRBJ2-1	TGCAGTGCTAGAGACCCTAGCGGGAGCTCCTACAATGAGCAGTTCTTC	CSARDPSGSSYNEQFF
TRBV20-1	14	TRBD2	few	TRBJ2-7	TGCAGTGCTAGCGAAGCGGGAGGGGTCTACGAGCAGTACTTC	CSASEAGGVYEQYF
TRBV6-2/TRBV6-3	13	NA	NA	TRBJ1-5	TGTGCCAGCGGAGATTATAGCAATCAGCCCCAGCATTTT	CASGDYSNQPQHF
TRBV4-3	13	NA	few	TRBJ2-3	TGCGCCAGCAGCCCCTCTTTACGGGATACGCAGTATTTT	CASSPSLRDTQYF
TRBV20-1	13	TRBD1	few	TRBJ2-3	TGCAGTGCTAGACAGGGGGCCGAAGATACGCAGTATTTT	CSARQGAEDTQYF
TRBV20-1	15	NA	few	TRBJ2-2	TGCAGTGCTAGGTCGAGTGGGGCGAGCACCGGGGAGCTGTTTTTT	CSARSSGASTGELFF
TRBV20-1	13	NA	few	TRBJ1-1	TGCAGTGCTAGAGATTGGAATTTGAGCGAAGCTTTCTTT	CSARDWNLSEAFF
TRBV10-3	13	NA	many	TRBJ1-6	TGTGCCATCAGTGAACATGCCGAGTCACCCCTCCACTTT	CAISEHAESPLHF
TRBV6-5	14	TRBD2	NA	TRBJ2-3	TGTGCCAGCAGTTACAGTAGCGGGAGGGATACGCAGTATTTT	CASSYSSGRDTQYF
TRBV20-1	13	TRBD1	NA	TRBJ1-4	TGCAGTGCTTACCTACAGGGGAATGAAAAACTGTTTTTT	CSAYLQGNEKLFF
TRBV5-1	15	NA	NA	TRBJ1-1	TGCGCCAGCAGCCTATCGGGACACCAGACCACTGAAGCTTTCTTT	CASSLSGHQTTEAFF
TRBV27	16	TRBD1	NA	TRBJ2-2	TGTGCCAGCAGTCTGGGACAGAAATTTTTCACCGGGGAGCTGTTTTTT	CASSLGQKFFTGELFF
TRBV6-1	16	TRBD1	NA	TRBJ1-4	TGTGCCAGCAGTCGATACCGGACAGGAACTAATGAAAAACTGTTTTTT	CASSRYRTGTNEKLFF
TRBV12-3/TRBV12-4	16	TRBD1	NA	TRBJ1-3	TGTGCCAGCAGTCACACAGGGGCAGGGTCTGGAAACACCATATATTTT	CASSHTGAGSGNTIYF
TRBV10-3	16	TRBD2	NA	TRBJ2-5	TGTGCCATCAGTGAGCTGCGGGCTAGCGGCCAAGAGACCCAGTACTTC	CAISELRASGQETQYF
TRBV27	13	NA	NA	TRBJ2-7	TGTGCCAGCAGAGATTCCGGGAGAGACGAGCAGTACTTC	CASRDSGRDEQYF
TRBV10-3	21	TRBD2	NA	TRBJ2-1	TGTGCCATACGCGATAGCGGGATGGTGCGGCTTACCTCCCTCTCCTACAATGAGCAGTTCTTC	CAIRDSGMVRLTSLSYNEQFF
TRBV19	12	NA	few	TRBJ2-7	TGTGCCACCCGGGGAGGGGGATACGAGCAGTACTTC	CATRGGGYEQYF
TRBV29-1	13	NA	few	TRBJ1-1	TGCAGCGTTGCTCGGTTTCTGGGCCCCGAAGCTTTCTTT	CSVARFLGPEAFF
TRBV5-1	15	NA	many	TRBJ2-2	TGCGCCAGCAGCTTGTACGTGGGAGAGACCGGGGAGCTGTTTTTT	CASSLYVGETGELFF